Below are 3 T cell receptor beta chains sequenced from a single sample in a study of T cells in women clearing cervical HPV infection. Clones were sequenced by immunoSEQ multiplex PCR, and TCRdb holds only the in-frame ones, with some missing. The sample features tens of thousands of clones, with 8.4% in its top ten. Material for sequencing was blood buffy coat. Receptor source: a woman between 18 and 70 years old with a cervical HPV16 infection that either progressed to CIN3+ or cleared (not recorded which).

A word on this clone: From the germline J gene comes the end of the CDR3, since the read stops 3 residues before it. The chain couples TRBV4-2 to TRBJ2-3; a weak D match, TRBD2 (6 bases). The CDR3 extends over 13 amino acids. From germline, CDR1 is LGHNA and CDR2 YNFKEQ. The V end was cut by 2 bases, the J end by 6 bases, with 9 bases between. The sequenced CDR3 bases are TGTGCCAGCAGCCAACGACTAGTTGATACG. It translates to CASSQRLVDT. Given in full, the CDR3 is CASSQRLVDTQYF.

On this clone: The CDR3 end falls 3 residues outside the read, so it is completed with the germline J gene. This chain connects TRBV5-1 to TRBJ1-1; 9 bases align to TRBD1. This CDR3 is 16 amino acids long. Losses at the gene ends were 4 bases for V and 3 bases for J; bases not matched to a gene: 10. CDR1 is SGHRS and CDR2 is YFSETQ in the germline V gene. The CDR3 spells CASSKTMGQGHTEAFF. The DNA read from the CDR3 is TGCGCCAGCAGCAAAACCATGGGACAGGGACACACTGAA.

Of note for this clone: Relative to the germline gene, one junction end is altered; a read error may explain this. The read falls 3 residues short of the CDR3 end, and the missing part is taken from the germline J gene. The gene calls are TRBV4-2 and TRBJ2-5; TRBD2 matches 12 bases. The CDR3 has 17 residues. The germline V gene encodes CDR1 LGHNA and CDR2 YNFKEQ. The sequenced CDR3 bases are TGCGCCAGCAGCCAAGGGGCTAGCGGGGGGGCCAAGGAGACC. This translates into CASSQGASGGAKET. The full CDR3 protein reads CASSQGASGGAKETQYF.